This T cell receptor (beta chain) comes out of a study of blood T cell repertoires in COVID-19. On the study more broadly: The study drew acute and convalescent COVID-19 samples from the United States, Italy and Spain. T cells, B-cell-depleted T cells, or PBMCs supplied cDNA or gDNA.

Clones were read by immunoSEQ multiplex PCR, and TCRdb kept only the in-frame ones, dropping some. The table lists about 220,000 clones, 86% of them singletons. CDR1 is LGHNT, CDR2 FRNRAP, per germline. V lost 1 base, J lost 9 bases, and 5 bases stayed unmatched. CDR3 length: 14 amino acids. Sequenced: peripheral blood. This TCR was recovered from a man aged 30-40 years who had recovered from COVID-19. This rearrangement joins TRBV12-5 to TRBJ2-1; TRBD1 aligns across 8 bases. CDR3 sequence: CASGLGQGWGEQFF. In nucleotides, the CDR3 is TGTGCTAGTGGTTTGGGACAGGGGTGGGGTGAGCAGTTCTTC.